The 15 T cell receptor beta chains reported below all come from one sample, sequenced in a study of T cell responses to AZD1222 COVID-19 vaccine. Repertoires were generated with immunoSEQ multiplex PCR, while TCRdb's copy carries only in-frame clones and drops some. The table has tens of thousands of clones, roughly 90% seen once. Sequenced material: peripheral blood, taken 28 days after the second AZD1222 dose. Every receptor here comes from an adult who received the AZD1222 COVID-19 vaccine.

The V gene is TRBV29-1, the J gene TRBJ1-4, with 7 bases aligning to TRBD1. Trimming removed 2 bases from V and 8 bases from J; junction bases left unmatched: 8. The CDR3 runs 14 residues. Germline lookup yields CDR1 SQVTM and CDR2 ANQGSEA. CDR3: CSVEPTGEGEKLFF. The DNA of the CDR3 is TGCAGCGTTGAACCCACAGGGGAGGGGGAAAAACTGTTTTTT.

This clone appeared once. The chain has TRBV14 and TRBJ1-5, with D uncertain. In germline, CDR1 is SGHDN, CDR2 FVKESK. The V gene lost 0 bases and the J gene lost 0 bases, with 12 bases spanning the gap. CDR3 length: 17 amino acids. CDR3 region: CASSQDLVRISNQPQHF. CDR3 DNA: TGTGCCAGCAGCCAAGATCTTGTCAGAATTAGCAATCAGCCCCAGCATTTT.

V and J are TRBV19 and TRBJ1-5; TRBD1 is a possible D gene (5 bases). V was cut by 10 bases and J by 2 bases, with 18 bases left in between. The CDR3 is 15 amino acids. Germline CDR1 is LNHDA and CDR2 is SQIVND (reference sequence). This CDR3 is CATAGQGVGNQPQHF. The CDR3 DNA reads TGTGCCACCGCCGGGCAAGGGGTGGGCAATCAGCCCCAGCATTTT.

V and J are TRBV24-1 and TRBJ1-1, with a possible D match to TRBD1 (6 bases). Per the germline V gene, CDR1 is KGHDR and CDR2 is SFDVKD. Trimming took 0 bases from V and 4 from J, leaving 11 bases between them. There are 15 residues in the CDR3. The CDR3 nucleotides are TGTGCCACCAGTGATTTGGGGGGGCGCGCCACTGAAGCTTTCTTT. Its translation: CATSDLGGRATEAFF.

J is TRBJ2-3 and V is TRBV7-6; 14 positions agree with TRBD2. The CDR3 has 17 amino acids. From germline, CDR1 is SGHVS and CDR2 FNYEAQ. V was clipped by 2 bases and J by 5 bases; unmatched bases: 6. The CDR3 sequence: CASSLSTSGRARDTQYF. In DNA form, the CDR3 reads TGTGCCAGCAGCTTATCGACTAGCGGGAGGGCTAGAGATACGCAGTATTTT.

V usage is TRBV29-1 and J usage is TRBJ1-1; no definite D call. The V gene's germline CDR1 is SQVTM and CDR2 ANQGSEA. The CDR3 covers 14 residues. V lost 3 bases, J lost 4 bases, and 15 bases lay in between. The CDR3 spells CSVEVPWASTEAFF. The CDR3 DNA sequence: TGCAGCGTTGAGGTGCCTTGGGCAAGCACTGAAGCTTTCTTT.

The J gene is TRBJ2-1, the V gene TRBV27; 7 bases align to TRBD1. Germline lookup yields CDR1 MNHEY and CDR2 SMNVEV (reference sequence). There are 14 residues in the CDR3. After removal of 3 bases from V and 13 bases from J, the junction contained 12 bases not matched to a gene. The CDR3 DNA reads TGTGCCAGCAGTTTGGATTCCTCACAGGGGAAACAGTTCTTC. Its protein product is CASSLDSSQGKQFF.

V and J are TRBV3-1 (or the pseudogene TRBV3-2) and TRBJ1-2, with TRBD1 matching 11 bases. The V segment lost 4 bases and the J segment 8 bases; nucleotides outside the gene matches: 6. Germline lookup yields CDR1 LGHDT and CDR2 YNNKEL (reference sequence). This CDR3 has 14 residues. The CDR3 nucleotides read TGTGCCAGCAGCCGGACAGGGGGCGCGGAGGGCTACACCTTC. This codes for CASSRTGGAEGYTF.

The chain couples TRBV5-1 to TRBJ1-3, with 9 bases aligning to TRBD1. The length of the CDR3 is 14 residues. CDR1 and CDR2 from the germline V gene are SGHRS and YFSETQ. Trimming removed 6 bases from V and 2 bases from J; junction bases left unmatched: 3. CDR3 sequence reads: CASTTGGTGNTIYF. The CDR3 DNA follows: TGCGCCAGCACCACAGGGGGCACTGGAAACACCATATATTTT.

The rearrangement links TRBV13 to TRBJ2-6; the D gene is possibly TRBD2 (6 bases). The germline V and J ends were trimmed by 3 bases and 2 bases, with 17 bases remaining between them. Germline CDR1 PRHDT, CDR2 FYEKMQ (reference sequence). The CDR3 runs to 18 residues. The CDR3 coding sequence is TGTGCCAGCAGCTTGGGGGGACCCAGACGTACTGGGGCCAACGTCCTGACTTTC. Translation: CASSLGGPRRTGANVLTF.

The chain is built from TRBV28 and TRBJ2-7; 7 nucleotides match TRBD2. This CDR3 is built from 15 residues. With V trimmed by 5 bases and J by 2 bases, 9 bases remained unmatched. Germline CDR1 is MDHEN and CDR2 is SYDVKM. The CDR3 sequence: CASSRGGGGTYEQYF. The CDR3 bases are TGTGCCAGCAGTAGGGGTGGCGGGGGTACCTACGAGCAGTACTTC.

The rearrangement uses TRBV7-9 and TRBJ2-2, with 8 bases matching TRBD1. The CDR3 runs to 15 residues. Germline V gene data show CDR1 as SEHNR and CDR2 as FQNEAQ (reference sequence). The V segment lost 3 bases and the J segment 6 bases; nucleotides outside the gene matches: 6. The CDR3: CASSFGQGGSGELFF. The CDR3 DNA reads TGTGCCAGCAGCTTCGGACAGGGAGGTTCCGGGGAGCTGTTTTTT. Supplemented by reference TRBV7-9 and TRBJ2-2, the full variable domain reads DTGVSQNPRHKITKRGQNVTFRCDPISEHNRLYWYRQTLGQGPEFLTYFQNEAQLEKSRLLSDRFSAERPKGSFSTLEIQRTEQGDSAMYLCASSFGQGGSGELFFGEGSRLTVL.

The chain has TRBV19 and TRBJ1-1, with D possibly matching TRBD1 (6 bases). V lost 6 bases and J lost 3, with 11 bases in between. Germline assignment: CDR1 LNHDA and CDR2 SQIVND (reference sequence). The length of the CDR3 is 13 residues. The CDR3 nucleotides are TGTGCCAGTAGCGGACAGTCCTACACTGAAGCTTTCTTT. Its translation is CASSGQSYTEAFF.

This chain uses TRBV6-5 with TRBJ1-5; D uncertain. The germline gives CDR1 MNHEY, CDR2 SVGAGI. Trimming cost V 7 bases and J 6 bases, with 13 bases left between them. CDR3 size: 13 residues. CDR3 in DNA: TGTGCCAGCACCAACAGTGGGTCTCAGCCCCAGCATTTT. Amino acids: CASTNSGSQPQHF.

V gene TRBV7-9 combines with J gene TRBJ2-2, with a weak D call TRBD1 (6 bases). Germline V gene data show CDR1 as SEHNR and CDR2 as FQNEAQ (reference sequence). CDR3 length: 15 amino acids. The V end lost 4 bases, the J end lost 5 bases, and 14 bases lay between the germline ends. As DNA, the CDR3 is TGTGCCAGCAGCTCCGCCGGAACAGGGACCGGGGAGCTGTTTTTT. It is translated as CASSSAGTGTGELFF.